The clone carrying this T cell receptor beta chain was observed a few times. This specimen comes from a study of beta chain features in type 1 diabetes. Expressed TCRB transcripts got sequenced, as all isolated RNA was reverse transcribed. Repertoires were generated with immunoSEQ multiplex PCR, while TCRdb's copy carries only in-frame clones and drops some. The sample records some 270,000 clones, approximately 8% being singletons. Germline V gives CDR1 MNHEY, CDR2 SMNVEV (reference sequence). With 5 bases clipped from V and 2 bases from J, the junction kept 14 bases outside the gene matches. This CDR3 comprises 18 residues.

Material: central memory CD4+ T cells from blood. The TCR sequence derives from a woman between 18 and 29 years old in good health. The chain combines TRBV27 with TRBJ2-3, with TRBD2 matching over 9 bases. Here the CDR3 reads CASSPMWSGGRDTDTQYF. Written as DNA, the CDR3 is TGTGCCAGCAGTCCGATGTGGAGTGGCGGGAGGGACACAGATACGCAGTATTTT.